This record looks at one T cell receptor (beta chain) sequence and its context. The protocol was immunoSEQ multiplex PCR, while the TCRdb copy is restricted to in-frame clones and leaves out a portion. Of roughly 100,000 clones listed, around 80% are singletons. These data come from a study of blood T cell repertoires in COVID-19. Study summary: Specimens from acute and convalescent COVID-19 originated in the United States, Italy and Spain.

CDR3 length equals 15 residues. Germline values: CDR1 SGHRS, CDR2 YFSETQ. Deletions cut 4 bases from V and 2 bases from J, with 13 bases between. The sequenced material came from peripheral blood. The sequence derives from a man between 65 and 85 years old with acute or convalescent COVID-19. This rearrangement joins TRBV5-1 to TRBJ1-5; possible D gene TRBD1, 6 bases. DNA for the CDR3: TGCGCCAGCAGCCCGGACAGTGGAGGCAATCAGCCCCAGCATTTT. Protein product: CASSPDSGGNQPQHF.